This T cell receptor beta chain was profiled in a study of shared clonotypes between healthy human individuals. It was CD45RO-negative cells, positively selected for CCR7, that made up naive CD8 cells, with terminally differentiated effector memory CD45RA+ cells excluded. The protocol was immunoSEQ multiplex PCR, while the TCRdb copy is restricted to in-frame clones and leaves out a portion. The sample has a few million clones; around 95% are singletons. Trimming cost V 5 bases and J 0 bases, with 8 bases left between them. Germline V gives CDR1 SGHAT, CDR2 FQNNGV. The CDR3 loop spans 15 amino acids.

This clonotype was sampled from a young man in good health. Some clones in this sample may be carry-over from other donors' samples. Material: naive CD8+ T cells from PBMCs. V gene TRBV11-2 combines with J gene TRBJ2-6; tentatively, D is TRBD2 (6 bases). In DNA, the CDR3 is TGTGCCAGCAGCCCCGGGAGCTCTGGGGCCAACGTCCTGACTTTC. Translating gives CASSPGSSGANVLTF.